This T cell receptor (beta chain) was found in a study of blood T cell repertoires in COVID-19. The CDR3 runs 15 residues. Trimming shortened V by 7 bases and J by 5 bases, and 20 bases separated the two germline ends. The germline gives CDR1 MNHEY, CDR2 SVGAGI. This table comes from immunoSEQ multiplex PCR, and its TCRdb copy is limited to in-frame clones, with some not included. The sample contains 250,000 to 350,000 clones, approximately 90% of which appear only once. Sequenced sample: peripheral blood. This receptor was taken from a young woman with COVID-19, enrolled during active disease. V usage is TRBV6-5 and J usage is TRBJ1-2; D is unresolved. Here the CDR3 reads CASTPQSTIRYGYTF. CDR3 DNA: TGTGCCAGCACCCCACAGTCGACCATACGTTATGGCTACACCTTC.